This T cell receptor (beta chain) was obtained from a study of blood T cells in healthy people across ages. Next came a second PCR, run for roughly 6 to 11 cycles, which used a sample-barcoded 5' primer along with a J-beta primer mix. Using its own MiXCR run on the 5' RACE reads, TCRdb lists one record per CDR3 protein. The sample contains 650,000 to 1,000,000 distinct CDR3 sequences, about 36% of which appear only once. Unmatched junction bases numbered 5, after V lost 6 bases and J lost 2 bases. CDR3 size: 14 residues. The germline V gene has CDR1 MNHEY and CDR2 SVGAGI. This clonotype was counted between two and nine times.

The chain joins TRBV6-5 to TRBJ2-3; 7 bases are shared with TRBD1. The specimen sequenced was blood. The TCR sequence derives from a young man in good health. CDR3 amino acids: CASRERGLTDTQYF. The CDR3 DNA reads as TGTGCCAGCAGAGAAAGGGGGCTCACAGATACGCAGTATTTT.